What follows describes a single T cell receptor beta chain. Its antigen is still unknown. Per-nucleotide qualities are absent, and no much larger clonotype sits a single base away. This sample was taken from a study of blood T cell repertoires in COVID-19 (TCRdb year 2020). Background for the entire study: Samples covering the acute and convalescent phases of COVID-19 were provided by collaborators in the United States, Italy and Spain. The material from the prospective study consisted of cDNA or gDNA derived from T cells, B-cell-depleted T cells, or PBMCs. Deeply sampled blood TCRbeta repertoires from subjects exposed to, actively infected with, or recovered from COVID-19 were included in the dataset. The repertoires were made available in a free public database intended to serve as a resource for research on the immune response to SARS-CoV-2. The samples were drawn from the first 160 participants of the ongoing ImmuneRACE study and from roughly 1,300 subjects provided by 6 global collaborators. Nearly every sample came with metadata listing a de-identified subject ID, COVID-19 status, age in years and sex. Where available, HLA class I and class II types were taken from metadata supplied by the sample provider and were not determined by assay-based typing. The investigation overall reported the following: How much clinical and demographic metadata was included differed by source and by participant, and the metadata was provided uncurated.

TCRbeta CDR3 regions were amplified from genomic DNA by means of the immunoSEQ Assay, a bias-controlled multiplex PCR. The study's processing was this. Within the assay, amplification of reference gene primers was used to estimate how many nucleated cells each sample contained. To quantify the absolute abundance of each unique TCRbeta CDR3 rearrangement, sequence reads were collapsed and filtered. Productive Simpson clonality was computed per sample as the square root of Simpson's diversity index over productive rearrangements. In TCRdb, the immuneACCESS table is reduced to in-frame sequences with V and J assigned. These tables do not hold every clone; where another copy was compared, an unresolved V gene accounts for under half, and the others remain unexplained. The DNA was the basis for D and trimming; V, J and clone size are from that table. The sample records 200,000 to 300,000 clones, 75% to 85% of which are singletons. Jointly, the top ten make up about 4.8% of the sample.

Whole blood was collected in K2EDTA tubes by collaborating institutions according to the institutions' own protocols. Collaborator samples were shipped for TCRbeta analysis as frozen whole blood, isolated PBMCs, or DNA extracted from either sample type. The germline V gene (reference sequence) supplies CDR1 SGHNT and CDR2 YYREEE. Compared with germline, V lacks 3 bases and J lacks 5 bases; bases without a gene match: 12. The CDR3 runs 16 amino acids, cysteine and phenylalanine included. The only DNA kept is the CDR3, 48 bases in frame from the first base. This receptor chain uses TRBV5-4 and TRBJ2-7, with TRBD1 identical over 9 junction bases. Material for sequencing was peripheral blood. This TCR was sampled from a woman in her 70s with acute or convalescent COVID-19. The DNA sequence follows: TGTGCCAGCAGCTCCCAGTCCGGGACAGGGTCCCACGAGCAGTACTTC. The translation is CASSSQSGTGSHEQYF.